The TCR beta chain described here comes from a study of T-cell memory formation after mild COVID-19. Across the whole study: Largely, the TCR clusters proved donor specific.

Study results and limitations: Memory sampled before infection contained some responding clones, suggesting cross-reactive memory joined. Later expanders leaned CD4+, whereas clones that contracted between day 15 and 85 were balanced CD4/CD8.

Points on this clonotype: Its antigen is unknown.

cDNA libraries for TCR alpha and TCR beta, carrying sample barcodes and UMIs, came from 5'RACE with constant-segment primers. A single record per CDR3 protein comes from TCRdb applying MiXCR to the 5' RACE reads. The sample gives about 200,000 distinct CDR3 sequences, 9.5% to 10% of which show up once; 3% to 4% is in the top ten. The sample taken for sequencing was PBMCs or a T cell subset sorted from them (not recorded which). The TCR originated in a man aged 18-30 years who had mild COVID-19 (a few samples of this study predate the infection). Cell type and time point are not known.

The CDR3 DNA follows: TGTGCCAGTAGTATAGATGGGGCAGCACAAAACTATGGCTACACCTTC. The encoded protein is CASSIDGAAQNYGYTF. The rearrangement links TRBV19 to TRBJ1-2, with a possible D match to TRBD1 (5 bases). Germline CDR1 is LNHDA and CDR2 is SQIVND (reference sequence). This CDR3 contains 16 residues. Trimming removed 0 bases at V and 2 bases at J, with 13 bases between.